Listed below are T cell receptor beta chains from one sample, sequenced in a study of OX40 agonist ivuxolimab in advanced cancers. Sequencing was performed with immunoSEQ multiplex PCR; in TCRdb, only in-frame clones are kept and a portion is missing. This table holds around 70,000 clones, 88% found once. The starting material was CD4+ or CD8+ T cells sorted from blood, obtained in a trial of the OX40 agonist ivuxolimab. Source of these receptors: an adult with an advanced solid tumor such as melanoma, head and neck, liver or kidney cancer. The CDR3 runs from the conserved cysteine through the conserved F or W. Each record gives: J gene, V gene, D gene, clone size, CDR3 protein. A D gene is named only where the DNA matches it firmly. Clone size is shown for a subset of rows, as once, few, many or a class of expanded clone.

J: TRBJ1-6
V: TRBV4-1
D: TRBD1
size: .
CDR3: CASSPLAGGGNSPLHF

J: TRBJ2-7
V: TRBV27
D: TRBD1
size: .
CDR3: CASSPTGFRYEQYF

J: TRBJ1-1
V: TRBV19
D: TRBD1
size: few
CDR3: CASMGTARTEAFF

J: TRBJ2-2
V: TRBV5-1
D: .
size: once
CDR3: CASSLEAVGLTGELFF

J: TRBJ1-5
V: TRBV4-3
D: TRBD1
size: .
CDR3: CASSQVRQGNQPQHF

J: TRBJ2-5
V: TRBV28
D: .
size: .
CDR3: CASTRTPTGVETQYF

J: TRBJ2-3
V: TRBV30
D: .
size: .
CDR3: CAWSVASVKDTQYF

J: TRBJ2-1
V: TRBV19
D: .
size: few
CDR3: CASNPGPLYNEQFF

J: TRBJ2-1
V: TRBV5-4
D: .
size: .
CDR3: CASRVGTHTSGEQFF

J: TRBJ2-2
V: TRBV5-1
D: .
size: once
CDR3: CASRPEPNTGELFF

J: TRBJ2-5
V: TRBV28
D: .
size: .
CDR3: CASSLQETQYF

J: TRBJ2-6
V: TRBV5-4
D: TRBD1
size: .
CDR3: CASSPAQGAGSGANVLTF

J: TRBJ1-1
V: TRBV19
D: TRBD1
size: .
CDR3: CASSPGTGGLGDTEAFF

J: TRBJ2-7
V: TRBV28
D: TRBD2
size: once
CDR3: CASSSPASGTYEQYF

J: TRBJ1-3
V: TRBV7-2
D: TRBD1
size: .
CDR3: CASSLDRSSGNTIYF

J: .
V: TRBV28
D: .
size: .
CDR3: CASSLQGPYEQYF

J: TRBJ2-3
V: TRBV6-5
D: .
size: .
CDR3: CAVKFGHSSPDTQYF

J: TRBJ2-2
V: TRBV7-2
D: .
size: .
CDR3: CASSLRGPDTGELFF

J: TRBJ1-4
V: TRBV7-8
D: TRBD1
size: .
CDR3: CASSLGQGANEKLFF